Below are 23 T cell receptor beta chains sequenced from a single sample in a study of identical twins' blood T cells. TCRdb reanalysed the 5' RACE reads using MiXCR and keeps one entry per CDR3 protein. Here the sample spans about 370,000 distinct CDR3 sequences, roughly 28% being singletons. Sequenced sample: PBMCs. These receptors came from a woman between 18 and 50 years old in good health.

This clonotype was seen at least ten times. This chain uses TRBV19 with TRBJ2-4, with 9 positions matching TRBD1. The CDR3 contains 14 residues. J lost 7 bases, V lost 5 bases, and 6 bases had no gene match. Germline assignment: CDR1 LNHDA and CDR2 SQIVND (reference sequence). The chain's CDR3 is CASSSTGTGNIQYF. CDR3 DNA sequence: TGTGCCAGTAGTTCAACCGGGACAGGGAACATTCAGTACTTC.

This clonotype was observed a few times. The rearrangement uses TRBV11-2 and TRBJ2-3, with TRBD1 matching over 9 bases. The CDR3 is 15 amino acids. Germline-derived CDR1 and CDR2 are SGHAT and FQNNGV. The J segment lost 4 bases and the V segment lost 4 bases, leaving 6 bases of the junction unmatched. CDR3 sequence (DNA): TGTGCCAGCAGCTGGACAGGGGTCGGGGCAGATACGCAGTATTTT. Amino acid sequence: CASSWTGVGADTQYF. Drawing the rest from reference TRBV11-2 and TRBJ2-3, the complete variable domain is EAGVAQSPRYKIIEKRQSVAFWCNPISGHATLYWYQQILGQGPKLLIQFQNNGVVDDSQLPKDRFSAERLKGVDSTLKIQPAKLEDSAVYLCASSWTGVGADTQYFGPGTRLTVL.

This clonotype was seen a handful of times. The V gene is TRBV19, the J gene TRBJ1-2; 12 bases agree with TRBD1. The CDR3 consists of 16 residues. The germline V gene has CDR1 LNHDA and CDR2 SQIVND (reference sequence). Trimming removed 4 bases from V and 5 bases from J; junction bases left unmatched: 8. The DNA of the CDR3 is TGTGCCAGTAGTAATCCCGGGACAGGGGGCATGTATGGCTACACCTTC. Its translation is CASSNPGTGGMYGYTF.

This chain connects TRBV9 to TRBJ2-1; TRBD2 matches 8 bases. CDR3 length equals 15 residues. Germline assignment: CDR1 SGDLS and CDR2 YYNGEE. Trimming at V came to 7 bases and at J to 4 bases, leaving 10 bases not matched to a gene. The CDR3 loop is CASRPAGDSYNEQFF. CDR3 coding DNA: TGTGCCAGCCGCCCAGCGGGAGACTCATACAATGAGCAGTTCTTC.

The rearrangement joins TRBV20-1 to TRBJ1-2, with a weak D call TRBD1 (6 bases). V dropped 4 bases and J dropped 5 bases, with 14 bases sitting between them. CDR3 length: 13 residues. Germline lookup yields CDR1 DFQATT and CDR2 SNEGSKA (reference sequence). The CDR3 sequence is CSAIVGQLYGYTF. The DNA of the CDR3 is TGCAGTGCTATAGTTGGACAGCTGTATGGCTACACCTTC.

This clonotype appeared a few times. This chain joins TRBV30 and TRBJ2-7; D call uncertain. CDR1 and CDR2 from the germline V gene are GTSNPN and SVGIG (reference sequence). This CDR3 region has 12 residues. Deletions cut 5 bases from V and 1 base from J, with 9 bases between. This CDR3 reads CAWGDLSYEQYF. CDR3 bases: TGTGCCTGGGGCGACTTGTCCTACGAGCAGTACTTC.

CDR3 in amino acids: CASSYLPLTGYEQYF. CDR3 nucleotides: TGTGCCAGCAGTTACCTACCCCTCACAGGTTACGAGCAGTACTTC. V gene TRBV6-5 combines with J gene TRBJ2-7; tentative D call: TRBD1 (5 bases). Germline V gives CDR1 MNHEY, CDR2 SVGAGI. Deletions cut 2 bases from V and 4 bases from J, with 15 bases between. The CDR3 is made up of 15 amino acids.

With respect to this clonotype: A much larger clone is a single base away; this may be a read error. The chain combines TRBV10-3 with TRBJ1-1; 8 positions agree with TRBD1. Per the germline V gene, CDR1 is ENHRY and CDR2 is SYGVKD. The CDR3 contains 14 residues. The CDR3 coding sequence is TGTGCCATCAGTACCCGACAGGGGAACACTGAAGCTTACTTT. Translated, it gives CAISTRQGNTEAYF.

This sequence joins TRBV15 and TRBJ2-5; TRBD2 aligns across 9 bases. The CDR3 consists of 14 residues. The junction had 5 bases not matched to a gene; V was cut back by 5 bases and J by 4 bases. The germline V gene encodes CDR1 LNHNV and CDR2 YYDKDF (reference sequence). The CDR3: CATSLRGGGETQYF. The CDR3 nucleotides are TGTGCCACCAGCTTGCGGGGGGGCGGAGAGACCCAGTACTTC. The full variable domain, in which reference TRBV15 and TRBJ2-5 provide the parts outside the CDR3, is DAMVIQNPRYQVTQFGKPVTLSCSQTLNHNVMYWYQQKSSQAPKLLFHYYDKDFNNEADTPDNFQSRRPNTSFCFLDIRSPGLGDTAMYLCATSLRGGGETQYFGPGTRLLVL.

This sequence joins TRBV7-2 and TRBJ2-1, with D unclear. The V end was cut by 2 bases, the J end by 4 bases, with 6 bases between. CDR1 and CDR2 (germline): SGHTA, FQGNSA. The CDR3 contains 13 residues. The CDR3: CASSLYVYNEQFF. The CDR3 nucleotides read TGTGCCAGCAGCTTATACGTATACAATGAGCAGTTCTTC.

This clonotype was seen at least ten times. The rearrangement links TRBV12-3 or TRBV12-4 to TRBJ1-4; 7 nucleotides agree with TRBD1. The CDR3 spans 13 residues. The ends lost 4 bases at V and 6 bases at J; junction bases unmatched: 2. In DNA, the CDR3 is TGTGCCAGCAGTTCAGGGGGGTATGAAAAACTGTTTTTT. Encoded protein: CASSSGGYEKLFF.

This clonotype was counted a few times. This chain joins TRBV5-5 and TRBJ2-2; TRBD2 matches at 10 bases. After removal of 6 bases from V and 6 bases from J, the junction contained 8 bases not matched to a gene. This CDR3 is 15 amino acids long. Germline V gene sequence: CDR1 SGHKS, CDR2 YYEKEE (reference sequence). The CDR3 sequence: CASTRSGGNPGELFF. The CDR3 coding sequence is TGTGCCAGCACCCGTAGCGGGGGGAATCCCGGGGAGCTGTTTTTT.

This clonotype was counted only a few times. The chain carries TRBV19 and TRBJ2-7, with D tentatively TRBD1 (6 bases). The germline CDR1 and CDR2 sequences are LNHDA and SQIVND (reference sequence). The CDR3 covers 12 residues. V lost 10 bases, J lost 4 bases, and 14 bases lay in between. The CDR3 nucleotides read TGTGCCACCCTAGGGGGTCGATACGAGCAGTACTTC. This gives the protein CATLGGRYEQYF.

The table lists this clonotype with a few counts. J is TRBJ1-1 and V is TRBV7-2; D uncertain. This CDR3 has 15 residues. V lost 4 bases and J lost 3, with 15 bases in between. The germline gives CDR1 SGHTA, CDR2 FQGNSA. CDR3 protein: CASSYSQHGDTEAFF. In DNA, the CDR3 is TGTGCCAGCAGCTACAGCCAACACGGGGACACTGAAGCTTTCTTT.

J is TRBJ1-1 and V is TRBV9, with D unresolved. The CDR3 totals 14 residues. Germline loops: CDR1 SGDLS, CDR2 YYNGEE. V was trimmed by 2 bases and J by 1 base, leaving 9 bases between them. CDR3 residues: CASSVGPQNTEAFF. The CDR3 nucleotides read TGTGCCAGCAGCGTCGGTCCCCAGAACACTGAAGCTTTCTTT.

The V gene is TRBV7-9, the J gene TRBJ1-1; tentative D call: TRBD1 (5 bases). The length of the CDR3 is 18 residues. Trimming shortened V by 3 bases and J by 0 bases, and 20 bases separated the two germline ends. The germline V gene encodes CDR1 SEHNR and CDR2 FQNEAQ (reference sequence). The DNA for the CDR3 is TGTGCCAGCAGCTTTTTGATGGGGCGCTTCCCCCTGAACACTGAAGCTTTCTTT. It is translated as CASSFLMGRFPLNTEAFF.

The chain recombines TRBV6-5 with TRBJ1-2; D is possibly TRBD1 (5 bases). V was cut by 5 bases and J by 0 bases, with 16 bases left in between. The CDR3 extends over 16 amino acids. CDR1 MNHEY and CDR2 SVGAGI come from the germline V gene. CDR3 DNA: TGTGCCAGCAGTAAGACAGCTCGACCGGCTAACTATGGCTACACCTTC. It is translated as CASSKTARPANYGYTF.

This clonotype was observed a few times. In DNA form, the CDR3 reads TGTGCCAGCAGCCTAGTCCCGGGACCTTACAATGAGCAGTTCTTC. Translated: CASSLVPGPYNEQFF. This chain joins TRBV14 and TRBJ2-1; D assignment may be TRBD1 or TRBD2 (5 bases each). The CDR3 has 15 amino acids. CDR1 and CDR2 from the germline V gene are SGHDN and FVKESK. Trimming took 4 bases from V and 4 from J, leaving 14 bases between them.

The genes are TRBV9 and TRBJ1-2, with D perhaps TRBD1 (5 bases). CDR1 and CDR2 from the germline V gene are SGDLS and YYNGEE. Trimming removed 3 bases from V and 2 bases from J, with 20 bases in between. CDR3 length: 17 amino acids. The CDR3 protein is CASSAGGTVRENYGYTF. The CDR3 DNA sequence: TGTGCCAGCAGCGCCGGGGGAACTGTCAGGGAAAACTATGGCTACACCTTC.

In regard to this clonotype: This clone may be a read error of a much larger clone one base away. This chain connects TRBV6-6 to TRBJ1-1, with 7 bases fitting TRBD1. Trimming at V came to 5 bases and at J to 7 bases, leaving 16 bases not matched to a gene. The CDR3 sequence is 16 residues long. Per the germline V gene, CDR1 is MNHNY and CDR2 is SVGAGI (reference sequence). In DNA, the CDR3 is TGTGCCAGCAGTCGAATCAGGGGACAGTCTAATGGTGAAGCTTTCTTT. Amino acids: CASSRIRGQSNGEAFF.

This clonotype was found a few times. The chain employs TRBV19 and TRBJ1-4; D is undetermined. V gave up 6 bases and J gave up 6 bases, with 5 bases separating them. The CDR3 loop spans 11 amino acids. CDR1 LNHDA and CDR2 SQIVND come from the germline V gene (reference sequence). CDR3 residues: CASSRHEKLFF. CDR3 DNA sequence: TGTGCCAGTAGCCGGCATGAAAAACTGTTTTTT.

J is TRBJ2-3 and V is TRBV5-1; no reliable D call. This CDR3 has 13 residues. Germline V gives CDR1 SGHRS, CDR2 YFSETQ. V was pared by 7 bases and J by 4 bases, with 13 bases between. CDR3 sequence reads: CASRKESPDTQYF. In DNA form, the CDR3 reads TGCGCCAGCCGGAAGGAGTCCCCAGATACGCAGTATTTT.

This clonotype came up a few times. This chain uses TRBV20-1 with TRBJ1-2; D is undetermined. CDR1 and CDR2 from the germline V gene are DFQATT and SNEGSKA (reference sequence). Trimming left V 1 base short and J 1 base short, with 13 bases between. This CDR3 has 15 amino acids. Written as DNA, the CDR3 is TGCAGTGCTAGAGTGTCCGTTCGCAGTAACTATGGCTACACCTTC. Its translation is CSARVSVRSNYGYTF.